This TCR beta chain appears in the sequencing data of a study of T cells in Graves' hyperthyroidism and ophthalmopathy. About this clonotype: Its antigen is still unknown.

Trimming took 5 bases from V and 4 from J, leaving 17 bases between them. Germline CDR1 and CDR2: MDHEN and SYDVKM. The length of the CDR3 is 15 residues. Ophthalmopathy cases scored 3 or more on the Clinical Activity Score and 4 or more on NOSPECS grade, with duration below 3 months. Investigators excluded patients with uncontrolled infection, other autoimmune disease, pregnancy or lactation. Amplified regions were TCR beta CDR3 sequences from RNA transcripts. The TCR CDR3 first-round RT-PCR relied on the HTBI primer set. TCRdb analysed the multiplex PCR reads with MiXCR anew, one entry per CDR3 protein. The table lists roughly 550,000 distinct CDR3 sequences, about 16% of them singletons. Study results and caveats: Within blood appeared most thyroid clonotypes that had expanded above 0.001.

This chain connects TRBV28 to TRBJ2-5; D tentatively reads TRBD1 or TRBD2 (6 bases each). This TCR was sampled from a woman aged 25 to 39 with Graves' ophthalmopathy. Sequencing used blood. The CDR3: CASSNTRGEAETQYF. CDR3 nucleotide sequence: TGTGCCAGCAGTAATACAAGGGGGGAGGCAGAGACCCAGTACTTC. Complete variable domain (other parts from reference TRBV28 and TRBJ2-5): DVKVTQSSRYLVKRTGEKVFLECVQDMDHENMFWYRQDPGLGLRLIYFSYDVKMKEKGDIPEGYSVSREKKERFSLILESASTNQTSMYLCASSNTRGEAETQYFGPGTRLLVL.